The 18 T cell receptor beta chains in this list originate from one sample, sequenced in a study of T cell changes during pregnancy in multiple sclerosis. Assay: immunoSEQ multiplex PCR; the TCRdb copy retains only in-frame clones and omits some. The data hold tens of thousands of clones, with approximately 90% observed a single time. Material: peripheral blood, obtained in the third trimester of pregnancy. The receptors originated from a female donor with multiple sclerosis, enrolled in a pregnancy study.

This chain connects TRBV12-5 to TRBJ2-2; 8 bases align to TRBD2. The CDR3 is 16 amino acids. V dropped 4 bases and J dropped 5; count of bases not matched to a gene: 9. CDR1 and CDR2 (germline): LGHNT, FRNRAP. The CDR3 here is CASGSTTSGRTGELFF. CDR3 DNA: TGTGCTAGTGGTTCGACAACTAGCGGTCGGACCGGGGAGCTGTTTTTT.

This clone was found once. The V and J genes are TRBV29-1 and TRBJ2-3; TRBD1 agrees at 7 bases. CDR1 is SQVTM, CDR2 ANQGSEA, per germline. CDR3 length: 14 amino acids. With 5 bases clipped from V and 1 base from J, the junction kept 6 bases outside the gene matches. The CDR3: CSVSTGTRTDTQYF. The CDR3, as DNA: TGCAGCGTTTCGACAGGGACCCGCACAGATACGCAGTATTTT.

This clone was seen once. V is TRBV6-4 and J is TRBJ2-2, with 8 bases that match TRBD2. Germline CDR1 and CDR2: MRHNA and SNTAGT. Losses at the gene ends were 0 bases for V and 0 bases for J; bases not matched to a gene: 0. The CDR3 consists of 16 residues. The CDR3 region is CASSDSRGANTGELFF. CDR3 bases: TGTGCCAGCAGTGACTCGCGGGGGGCGAACACCGGGGAGCTGTTTTTT.

V gene TRBV29-1 combines with J gene TRBJ1-4, with unresolved D. This CDR3 has 13 amino acids. V was trimmed by 6 bases and J by 8 bases, leaving 16 bases between them. CDR1 and CDR2 (germline): SQVTM, ANQGSEA. CDR3 sequence: CSVEVQDSEKLFF. CDR3 in DNA: TGCAGCGTCGAGGTACAAGATTCGGAAAAACTGTTTTTT.

J is TRBJ1-5 and V is TRBV19; 8 bases agree with TRBD1. Trimming cost V 7 bases and J 2 bases; bases outside gene matches: 10. Germline CDR1 and CDR2: LNHDA and SQIVND (reference sequence). The CDR3 covers 16 residues. For the CDR3, the DNA is TGTGCCAGTATGCGGAGGACAGGGATTGGCAATCAGCCCCAGCATTTT. It specifies CASMRRTGIGNQPQHF. Complete variable domain (other parts from reference TRBV19 and TRBJ1-5): DGGITQSPKYLFRKEGQNVTLSCEQNLNHDAMYWYRQDPGQGLRLIYYSQIVNDFQKGDIAEGYSVSREKKESFPLTVTSAQKNPTAFYLCASMRRTGIGNQPQHFGDGTRLSIL.

V usage is TRBV5-1 and J usage is TRBJ2-7, with 10 bases fitting TRBD2. CDR1 is SGHRS, CDR2 YFSETQ, per germline. The CDR3 covers 15 residues. The V gene end was trimmed by 0 bases and the J gene end by 4 bases; junction bases not matched to a gene: 4. DNA of the CDR3: TGCGCCAGCAGCTTGGTAGCGGGGGGATGGTACGAGCAGTACTTC. It codes for CASSLVAGGWYEQYF.

V gene TRBV2 combines with J gene TRBJ2-7, with TRBD2 matching over 11 bases. This CDR3 region has 12 residues. Trimming cost V 6 bases and J 6 bases; bases outside gene matches: 1. Germline V gene lookup returns CDR1 SNHLY and CDR2 FYNNEI. CDR3: CASSGLAGEQYF. CDR3 nucleotides: TGTGCCAGCAGCGGACTAGCGGGCGAGCAGTACTTC.

The V call is TRBV1, the J call TRBJ2-7; TRBD1, as called in the table, went unchecked against the DNA. TRBV1 is listed as a pseudogene. CDR3 size: 14 residues. CDR3: CTSSPGTGDYEQYF. CDR3 DNA sequence: TGCACCAGCAGCCCCGGGACAGGCGACTACGAGCAGTACTTC.

This clone has only one observation. The chain links TRBV30 to TRBJ2-5, with a tentative D call TRBD2 (5 bases). V lost 1 base to trimming and J lost 7 bases, with 13 bases between them. CDR1 and CDR2 (germline): GTSNPN, SVGIG (reference sequence). There are 13 residues in the CDR3. The CDR3 sequence: CAWSEGAGGTQYF. The DNA for the CDR3 is TGTGCCTGGAGTGAGGGTGCTGGAGGGACCCAGTACTTC.

The V call is TRBV19, the J call TRBJ2-3, with D possibly matching TRBD1 (5 bases). The germline V and J ends were trimmed by 5 bases and 5 bases, with 11 bases remaining between them. Germline CDR1 and CDR2: LNHDA and SQIVND (reference sequence). The CDR3 has 13 residues. The CDR3 sequence: CASSGARRDTQYF. CDR3 sequence (DNA): TGTGCCAGTAGTGGGGCACGCAGAGATACGCAGTATTTT.

V usage is TRBV15 and J usage is TRBJ2-5, with 7 nucleotides matching TRBD2. This CDR3 region has 15 residues. Germline-derived CDR1 and CDR2 are LNHNV and YYDKDF (reference sequence). Trimming at V came to 4 bases and at J to 5 bases, leaving 10 bases not matched to a gene. CDR3 protein: CATSKLGAGIETQYF. Written as DNA, the CDR3 is TGTGCCACCAGCAAGTTAGGAGCGGGGATCGAGACCCAGTACTTC.

The gene calls are TRBV13 and TRBJ1-1; TRBD1 might be the D (5 bases). This CDR3 region has 16 residues. Between the trimmed V and J ends, which lost 2 bases and 5 bases, there was a span of 18 bases. CDR1 and CDR2 (germline): PRHDT, FYEKMQ (reference sequence). In nucleotides, the CDR3 is TGTGCCAGCAGCTTAAATTCCGAGCCCCCAGGGACTGAAGCTTTCTTT. Translation: CASSLNSEPPGTEAFF.

The CDR3 DNA follows: TGTGCCAGCAGTCCTTGGGGGACTTCTAGCTCCTACAATGAGCAGTTCTTC. Its protein product is CASSPWGTSSSYNEQFF. The chain has TRBV9 and TRBJ2-1; TRBD2 is a possible D gene (6 bases). V lost 5 bases and J 0 bases, leaving 18 bases between the germline ends. Germline V gene sequence: CDR1 SGDLS, CDR2 YYNGEE. The CDR3 sequence is 17 residues long.

The genes are TRBV18 and TRBJ1-4, with TRBD1 as a possible D gene (6 bases). The V and J ends lost 0 bases and 8 bases respectively, with 13 bases between them. The length of the CDR3 is 15 residues. Looked up from germline, CDR1 is KGHSH and CDR2 is LQKENI. Written as DNA, the CDR3 is TGTGCCAGCTCACCACCCCTCGCGCAGGGGGAAAAACTGTTTTTT. This encodes CASSPPLAQGEKLFF.

The rearrangement joins TRBV10-2 to TRBJ2-5; a weak D match, TRBD2 (5 bases). Germline V gene data show CDR1 as WSHSY and CDR2 as SAAADI. The germline V and J ends were trimmed by 2 bases and 4 bases, with 14 bases remaining between them. This CDR3 comprises 15 residues. The CDR3 DNA is TGCGCCAGCAGTGAGCCTCGCCGTGGAGGAGAGACCCAGTACTTC. This translates into CASSEPRRGGETQYF.

J is TRBJ2-3 and V is TRBV18; weak D call: TRBD1 (6 bases). Germline CDR1 KGHSH, CDR2 LQKENI. The V end lost 6 bases, the J end lost 4 bases, and 17 bases lay between the germline ends. The CDR3 has 15 amino acids. For the CDR3, the DNA is TGTGCCAGCTCCCCCTATGAGGGGGTCCCAGATACGCAGTATTTT. Translated, it gives CASSPYEGVPDTQYF.

The chain combines TRBV19 with TRBJ1-3; D may be TRBD1 (6 bases). This CDR3 spans 13 amino acids. CDR1 is LNHDA, CDR2 SQIVND, per germline (reference sequence). V gave up 10 bases and J gave up 2 bases, with 12 bases separating them. CDR3 sequence reads: CATRGLPGNTIYF. CDR3 coding DNA: TGTGCCACCAGGGGCCTACCTGGAAACACCATATATTTT.

The chain joins TRBV28 to TRBJ2-7; a possible D gene is TRBD1 (6 bases). This CDR3 spans 14 amino acids. Germline CDR1 is MDHEN and CDR2 is SYDVKM. The ends were cut back, 5 bases at V and 2 bases at J, with 13 bases in the middle. Written as DNA, the CDR3 is TGTGCCAGCAGTCCAGCCCGGGACACCTACGAGCAGTACTTC. This translates into CASSPARDTYEQYF.